This TCR beta chain was sequenced for a study of blood T cell repertoires in COVID-19. Study-wide background: The United States, Italy and Spain provided the acute and convalescent COVID-19 samples. The cDNA or gDNA used as material had been derived from T cells, B-cell-depleted T cells, or PBMCs.

In the original workflow: Estimation of nucleated cell counts was performed using reference gene primer amplification. Using immunoSEQ multiplex PCR, the repertoire was profiled, and TCRdb retains in-frame clones only, with some absent. From that table come the V and J calls and clone size; the DNA was used to work out D and trimming. The data show 85,000 or so clones, with 90% to 95% seen just once and about 4.1% held by the top ten. This CDR3 is 19 amino acids long. CDR1 MDHEN and CDR2 SYDVKM come from the germline V gene. V was pared by 7 bases and J by 5 bases, with 23 bases of the junction left unmatched.

Specimen: peripheral blood. The TCR sequence derives from a human donor with active COVID-19. The donor label of this sample is uncertain. The V call is TRBV28, the J call TRBJ2-5; TRBD2 matches 9 bases. This CDR3 is CASTPFEASGIGSRETQYF. CDR3 coding DNA: TGTGCCAGCACCCCTTTTGAGGCTAGCGGGATTGGGTCGCGGGAGACCCAGTACTTC.